These T cell receptor beta chains were read from a single sample in a study of T cell responses to AZD1222 COVID-19 vaccine. Repertoires were generated with immunoSEQ multiplex PCR, while TCRdb's copy carries only in-frame clones and drops some. Found here are about 130,000 clones, over 75% of them singletons; the top ten hold more than 9%. The specimen was peripheral blood, collected on day 0 of AZD1222 vaccination. All receptors come from an adult in good health. The CDR3 runs from the conserved cysteine through the conserved F or W. Fields, in order: D gene, clone size, V gene, J gene, CDR3 DNA, CDR3 protein. The D gene is left open where the match is weak. Some rows mark clone size as missing; the rest say once, few, many or name a class of expanded clone.

NA	NA	TRBV5-1	TRBJ2-7	TGCGCCAGCAGCTTTGGGACGGCCCGGGACGAGCAGTACTTC	CASSFGTARDEQYF
NA	NA	TRBV27	TRBJ1-1	TGTGCCAGCAGTTTATCGATGGTGAACACTGAAGCTTTCTTT	CASSLSMVNTEAFF
TRBD2	once	TRBV27	TRBJ2-1	TGTGCCAGCAGTTTCAGTCTAGCGGGAGGTGATGAGCAGTTCTTC	CASSFSLAGGDEQFF
NA	NA	TRBV9	TRBJ2-3	TGTGCCAGCAGCCTCAACGGTTTTAGCACAGATACGCAGTATTTT	CASSLNGFSTDTQYF
NA	once	TRBV29-1	TRBJ1-2	TGCAGCGGTCGAAGTCTCGGCGTTTGGTACTTC	CSGRSLGVWYF
NA	NA	TRBV7-7	TRBJ2-1	TGTGCTAGCAGCTTGATGAGCGCCAGAAGCTCCTACAATGAGCAGTTCTTC	CASSLMSARSSYNEQFF
NA	NA	TRBV29-1	TRBJ1-1	TGCAGCGTTGGGACAGTGTTGAACACTGAAGCTTTCTTT	CSVGTVLNTEAFF
TRBD1	NA	TRBV27	TRBJ1-5	TGTGCCAGCAGTCCGGACAGGTCCCAGCCCCAGCATTTT	CASSPDRSQPQHF
NA	NA	TRBV28	TRBJ2-3	TGTGCCAGCAGTTTCGTGGCCACAGATACGCAGTATTTT	CASSFVATDTQYF
NA	NA	TRBV19	TRBJ1-5	TGTGCCAGTAGTATTCTTTACCAGCCCCAGCATTTT	CASSILYQPQHF
NA	NA	TRBV7-2	TRBJ1-2	TGTGCCAGCGGGCTGACAAGGACGTTC	CASGLTRTF
NA	NA	TRBV3-1/TRBV3-2	TRBJ1-5	TGTGCCAGCAGCCAAGACCTTGGGGGAGGGACCTTAAGCAATCAGCCCCAGCATTTT	CASSQDLGGGTLSNQPQHF
TRBD1	NA	TRBV30	TRBJ2-7	TGTGCCTGGAGTCCGGACAGGGGCACCCACGAGCAGTACTTC	CAWSPDRGTHEQYF
NA	NA	TRBV24-1	TRBJ1-5	TGTGCCACCAGTGGAGGGGTATGGCAGCCCCAGCATTTT	CATSGGVWQPQHF
NA	NA	TRBV5-1	TRBJ1-2	TGCGCCAGCAGCTTGGGTAGGCTCGAGGTCTATGGCTACACCTTC	CASSLGRLEVYGYTF
NA	few	TRBV2	TRBJ1-1	TGTGCCAGCAGTTCGGTGTTGGGGAACACTGAAGCTTTCTTT	CASSSVLGNTEAFF
TRBD1	NA	TRBV29-1	TRBJ1-1	TGCAGCGTTAAGGGGACAGTGATGAACACTGAAGCTTTCTTT	CSVKGTVMNTEAFF
NA	NA	TRBV19	TRBJ2-1	TGTGCCAGTAGCGTGGAGCCGAGGGGCTACAATGAGCAGTTCTTC	CASSVEPRGYNEQFF
NA	NA	TRBV27	TRBJ2-3	TGTGCCAGCAGTTGGGGAGGTAGCGGAAGCACAGATACGCAGTATTTT	CASSWGGSGSTDTQYF